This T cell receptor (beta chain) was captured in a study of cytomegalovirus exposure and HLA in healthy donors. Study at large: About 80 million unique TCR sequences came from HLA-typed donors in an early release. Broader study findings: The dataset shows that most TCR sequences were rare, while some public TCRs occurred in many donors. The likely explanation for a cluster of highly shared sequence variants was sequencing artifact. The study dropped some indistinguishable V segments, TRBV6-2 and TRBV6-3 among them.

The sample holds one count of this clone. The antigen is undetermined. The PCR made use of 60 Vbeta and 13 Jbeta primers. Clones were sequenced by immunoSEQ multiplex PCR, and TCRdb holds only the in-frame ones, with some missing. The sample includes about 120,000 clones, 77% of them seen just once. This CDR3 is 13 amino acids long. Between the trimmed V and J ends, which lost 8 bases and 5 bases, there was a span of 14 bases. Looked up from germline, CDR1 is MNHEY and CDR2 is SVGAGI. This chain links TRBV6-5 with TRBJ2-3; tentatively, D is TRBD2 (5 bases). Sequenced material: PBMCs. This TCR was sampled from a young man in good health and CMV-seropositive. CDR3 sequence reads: CASGGLVEDTQYF. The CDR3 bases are TGTGCCAGCGGAGGCCTAGTTGAAGATACGCAGTATTTT.